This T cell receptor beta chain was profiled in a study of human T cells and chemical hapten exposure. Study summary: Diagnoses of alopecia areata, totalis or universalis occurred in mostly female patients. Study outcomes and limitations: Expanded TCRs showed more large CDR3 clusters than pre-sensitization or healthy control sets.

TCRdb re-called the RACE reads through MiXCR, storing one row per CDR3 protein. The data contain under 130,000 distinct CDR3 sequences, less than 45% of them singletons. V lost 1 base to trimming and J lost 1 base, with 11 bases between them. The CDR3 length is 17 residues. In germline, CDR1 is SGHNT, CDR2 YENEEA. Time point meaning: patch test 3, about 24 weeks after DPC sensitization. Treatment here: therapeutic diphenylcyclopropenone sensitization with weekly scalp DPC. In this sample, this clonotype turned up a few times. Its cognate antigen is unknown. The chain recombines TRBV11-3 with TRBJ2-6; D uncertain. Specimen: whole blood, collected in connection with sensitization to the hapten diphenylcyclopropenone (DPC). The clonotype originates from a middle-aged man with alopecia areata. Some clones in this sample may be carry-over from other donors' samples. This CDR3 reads CASSLGVTRSGANVLTF. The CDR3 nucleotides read TGTGCCAGCAGCTTAGGGGTCACCCGATCTGGGGCCAACGTCCTGACTTTC.